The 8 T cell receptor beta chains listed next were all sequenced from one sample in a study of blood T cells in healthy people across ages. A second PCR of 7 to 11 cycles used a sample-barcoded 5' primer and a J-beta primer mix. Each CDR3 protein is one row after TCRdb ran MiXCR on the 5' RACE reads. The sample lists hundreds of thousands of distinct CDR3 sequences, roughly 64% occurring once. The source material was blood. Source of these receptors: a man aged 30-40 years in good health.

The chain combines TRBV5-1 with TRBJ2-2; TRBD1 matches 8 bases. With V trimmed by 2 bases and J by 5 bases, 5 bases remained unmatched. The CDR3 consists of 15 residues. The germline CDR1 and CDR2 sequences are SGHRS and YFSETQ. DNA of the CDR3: TGCGCCAGCAGCTTCGGACAGGGTACGACCGGGGAGCTGTTTTTT. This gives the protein CASSFGQGTTGELFF.

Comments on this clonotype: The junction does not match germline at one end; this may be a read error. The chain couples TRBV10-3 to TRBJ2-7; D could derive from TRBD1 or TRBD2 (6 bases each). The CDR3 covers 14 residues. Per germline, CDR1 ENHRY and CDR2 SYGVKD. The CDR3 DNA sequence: TGTGCCATCAGTGAGCGGGGGCCGGCGAATGAGCGGTACTTC. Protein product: CAISERGPANERYF.

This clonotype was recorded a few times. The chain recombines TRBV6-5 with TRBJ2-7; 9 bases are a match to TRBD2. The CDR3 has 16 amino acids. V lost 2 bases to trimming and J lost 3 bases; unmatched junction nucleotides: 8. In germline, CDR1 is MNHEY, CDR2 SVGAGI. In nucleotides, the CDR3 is TGTGCCAGCAGTTACCCGTCCGGTAGCGGGAGCTACGAGCAGTACTTC. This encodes CASSYPSGSGSYEQYF.

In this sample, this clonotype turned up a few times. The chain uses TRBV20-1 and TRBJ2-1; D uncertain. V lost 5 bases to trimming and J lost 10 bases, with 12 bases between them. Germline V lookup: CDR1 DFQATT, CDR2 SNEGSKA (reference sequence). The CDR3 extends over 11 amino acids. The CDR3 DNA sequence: TGCAGTGCTGGGATATCCAAGGAGCAGTTCTTC. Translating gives CSAGISKEQFF.

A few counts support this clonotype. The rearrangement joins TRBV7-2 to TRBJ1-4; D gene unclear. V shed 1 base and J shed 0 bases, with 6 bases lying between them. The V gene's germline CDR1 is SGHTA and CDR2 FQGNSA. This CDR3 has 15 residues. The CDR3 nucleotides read TGTGCCAGCAGCTTAGACAGCACAACTAATGAAAAACTGTTTTTT. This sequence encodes CASSLDSTTNEKLFF.

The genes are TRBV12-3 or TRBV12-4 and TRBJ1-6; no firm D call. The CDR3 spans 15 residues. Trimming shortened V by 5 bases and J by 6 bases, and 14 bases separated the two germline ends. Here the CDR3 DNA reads TGTGCCAGCAGTCCTCACACCGGGGTTAATTCACCCCTCCACTTT. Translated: CASSPHTGVNSPLHF.

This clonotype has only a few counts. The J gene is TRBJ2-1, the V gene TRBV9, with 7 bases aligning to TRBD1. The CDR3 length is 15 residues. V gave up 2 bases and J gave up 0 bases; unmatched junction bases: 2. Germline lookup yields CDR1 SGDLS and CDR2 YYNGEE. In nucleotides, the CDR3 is TGTGCCAGCAGCGTCTACAGGGGCTCCTACAATGAGCAGTTCTTC. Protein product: CASSVYRGSYNEQFF.

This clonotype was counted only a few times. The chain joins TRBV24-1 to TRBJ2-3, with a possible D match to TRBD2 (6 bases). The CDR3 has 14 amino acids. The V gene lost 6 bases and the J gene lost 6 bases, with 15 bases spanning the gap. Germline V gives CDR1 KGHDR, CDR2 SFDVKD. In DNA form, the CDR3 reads TGTGCCACCAGTACCCCCAGCGGAGGGGATACGCAGTATTTT. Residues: CATSTPSGGDTQYF.